The next 26 T cell receptor beta chains were all read from a single sample in a study of CD8 T cell repertoires and HIV-1 epitope variants. This table comes from immunoSEQ multiplex PCR, and its TCRdb copy is limited to in-frame clones, with some not included. The data show about 95,000 clones, roughly four fifths seen once. The sequencing sample was made of uncultured baseline CD8+ T cells from peripheral blood mononuclear cells (PBMCs). All receptors derive from a male donor with HIV.

This clone was picked up a small number of times. This chain uses TRBV5-6 with TRBJ2-1, with D possibly matching TRBD1 (5 bases). The germline V gene has CDR1 SGHDT and CDR2 YYEEEE. This CDR3 has 16 residues. Trimming took 2 bases from V and 1 from J, leaving 13 bases between them. In nucleotides, the CDR3 is TGTGCCAGCAGCTTACCTTTAGGGGTTTCCTACAATGAGCAGTTCTTC. Translating gives CASSLPLGVSYNEQFF.

There are a few counts of this clone. This chain links TRBV6-5 with TRBJ2-7, with TRBD2 matching 7 bases. The J segment lost 2 bases and the V segment lost 4 bases, leaving 5 bases of the junction unmatched. Germline CDR1 reads MNHEY; CDR2 reads SVGAGI. This CDR3 region has 14 residues. The CDR3 nucleotides are TGTGCCAGCAGTTGGGAGGGCGGCCCCTACGAGCAGTACTTC. Encoded protein: CASSWEGGPYEQYF.

This chain joins TRBV6-5 and TRBJ2-7; either TRBD1 or TRBD2 may supply D (5 bases each). Looked up from germline, CDR1 is MNHEY and CDR2 is SVGAGI. This CDR3 contains 12 residues. V was cut by 0 bases and J by 6 bases, with 6 bases left in between. The CDR3 coding sequence is TGTGCCAGCAGTTACTCGGGGGTCGAGCAGTACTTC. This translates into CASSYSGVEQYF.

The chain employs TRBV19 and TRBJ2-7; maybe TRBD1 (5 bases). V shed 5 bases and J shed 6 bases, with 11 bases lying between them. The germline V gene encodes CDR1 LNHDA and CDR2 SQIVND (reference sequence). This CDR3 spans 12 amino acids. CDR3 coding DNA: TGTGCCAGTAGTTGGGGCGGTCGCGAGCAGTACTTC. It codes for CASSWGGREQYF.

The chain is built from TRBV9 and TRBJ2-7, with 10 bases aligning to TRBD2. CDR3 length: 15 residues. Germline loops: CDR1 SGDLS, CDR2 YYNGEE. V gave up 0 bases and J gave up 2 bases; unmatched junction bases: 2. CDR3 in amino acids: CASSVGTSGTYEQYF. Here the CDR3 DNA reads TGTGCCAGCAGCGTAGGTACTAGCGGGACCTACGAGCAGTACTTC.

V and J are TRBV4-1 and TRBJ2-2, with 9 bases lining up with TRBD1. Looked up from germline, CDR1 is MGHRA and CDR2 is YSYEKL. Trimming at V came to 5 bases and at J to 5 bases, leaving 9 bases not matched to a gene. The CDR3 runs to 16 residues. The CDR3 DNA follows: TGCGCCAGCAGCGCGCACAGGGGGCGAAGTACCGGGGAGCTGTTTTTT. This codes for CASSAHRGRSTGELFF.

The rearrangement uses TRBV7-9 and TRBJ1-2, with D tentatively TRBD1 (6 bases). The V end was cut by 4 bases, the J end by 4 bases, with 13 bases between. Germline loops: CDR1 SEHNR, CDR2 FQNEAQ (reference sequence). CDR3 length: 14 amino acids. The CDR3 nucleotides are TGTGCCAGCAGCTCGGACAGAGAATCCTATGGCTACACCTTC. Its protein product is CASSSDRESYGYTF.

This chain connects TRBV28 to TRBJ2-1, with 10 bases fitting TRBD2. The V segment lost 5 bases and the J segment 2 bases; nucleotides outside the gene matches: 6. This CDR3 has 16 amino acids. CDR1 MDHEN and CDR2 SYDVKM come from the germline V gene. In DNA form, the CDR3 reads TGTGCCAGCAGTGTCTCCGGGACTAGCGCCTACAATGAGCAGTTCTTC. The encoded protein is CASSVSGTSAYNEQFF.

The rearrangement joins TRBV28 to TRBJ2-1, with D possibly TRBD2 on 5 matching bases. V was cut by 5 bases and J by 7 bases, with 15 bases left in between. This CDR3 has 14 residues. CDR1 is MDHEN and CDR2 is SYDVKM in the germline V gene. The CDR3 DNA sequence: TGTGCCAGCAGTCCTCTTGGGAGTGGAAATGAGCAGTTCTTC. It yields the protein CASSPLGSGNEQFF.

This chain connects TRBV7-2 to TRBJ1-5; D is unresolved. This CDR3 has 13 amino acids. Germline CDR1 is SGHTA and CDR2 is FQGNSA. The ends were cut back, 2 bases at V and 8 bases at J, with 10 bases in the middle. The CDR3 DNA reads TGTGCCAGCAGCTTACGGGTCATGGAGCCCCAGCATTTT. Its protein is CASSLRVMEPQHF. The whole variable domain, filled in from reference TRBV7-2 and TRBJ1-5, reads GAGVSQSPSNKVTEKGKDVELRCDPISGHTALYWYRQSLGQGLEFLIYFQGNSAPDKSGLPSDRFSAERTGGSVSTLTIQRTQQEDSAVYLCASSLRVMEPQHFGDGTRLSIL.

CDR3 bases: TGTGCCCTATCGGGGGGGCAGTTTGAAAAACTGTTTTTT. This codes for CALSGGQFEKLFF. The rearrangement joins TRBV30 to TRBJ1-4; D is perhaps TRBD1 (6 bases). CDR3 length equals 13 residues. Germline CDR1 and CDR2: GTSNPN and SVGIG (reference sequence). The V end lost 8 bases, the J end lost 7 bases, and 17 bases lay between the germline ends.

The V and J genes are TRBV28 and TRBJ2-7; possibly TRBD2 for D (5 bases). The germline CDR1 and CDR2 sequences are MDHEN and SYDVKM. This CDR3 is built from 15 residues. V lost 5 bases, J lost 0 bases, and 14 bases lay in between. The CDR3 DNA reads as TGTGCCAGCAGTCAGACTACCCCGAGCTCCTACGAGCAGTACTTC. It is translated as CASSQTTPSSYEQYF.

The V call is TRBV6-6, the J call TRBJ1-4; 8 bases fit TRBD1. Germline CDR1 MNHNY, CDR2 SVGAGI (reference sequence). This CDR3 has 16 residues. The V gene end was trimmed by 6 bases and the J gene end by 4 bases; junction bases not matched to a gene: 10. CDR3 region: CASSPSGGPVNEKLFF. CDR3 in DNA: TGTGCCAGCAGCCCCTCAGGGGGCCCGGTTAATGAAAAACTGTTTTTT.

The V and J genes are TRBV19 and TRBJ2-7, with TRBD1 identical over 10 bases. Germline V lookup: CDR1 LNHDA, CDR2 SQIVND (reference sequence). The CDR3 consists of 14 residues. V lost 3 bases and J lost 5; bases outside the gene matches: 4. The CDR3: CASSIPGQGNEQYF. The CDR3 bases are TGTGCCAGTAGTATTCCGGGACAGGGGAACGAGCAGTACTTC. Combining the CDR3 with reference TRBV19 and TRBJ2-7 gives the whole variable domain DGGITQSPKYLFRKEGQNVTLSCEQNLNHDAMYWYRQDPGQGLRLIYYSQIVNDFQKGDIAEGYSVSREKKESFPLTVTSAQKNPTAFYLCASSIPGQGNEQYFGPGTRLTVT.

The chain couples TRBV7-9 to TRBJ1-1; 9 nucleotides line up with TRBD1. With V trimmed by 6 bases and J by 5 bases, 10 bases remained unmatched. Per the germline V gene, CDR1 is SEHNR and CDR2 is FQNEAQ (reference sequence). This CDR3 spans 15 amino acids. Here the CDR3 DNA reads TGTGCCAGCAGTCAACCGGGACAGGGCCATACTGAAGCTTTCTTT. Translated, it gives CASSQPGQGHTEAFF.

This clone has only one observation. This chain uses TRBV16 with TRBJ2-7, with TRBD1 matching over 12 bases. V lost 6 bases, J lost 3 bases, and 18 bases stayed unmatched. The CDR3 extends over 19 amino acids. Germline assignment: CDR1 KGHSY and CDR2 FQNENV. The CDR3 DNA follows: TGTGCCAGCAGAGCCGGGACAGGGGGCGCGTTCCTCGCCTTCTACGAGCAGTACTTC. This encodes CASRAGTGGAFLAFYEQYF.

This rearrangement joins TRBV7-9 to TRBJ2-1; D is possibly TRBD1 (5 bases). Germline CDR1 is SEHNR and CDR2 is FQNEAQ (reference sequence). CDR3 size: 12 residues. Between the trimmed V and J ends, which lost 5 bases and 7 bases, there was a span of 9 bases. The CDR3 DNA follows: TGTGCCAGCAGCACGACAGAAAATGAGCAGTTCTTC. It is translated as CASSTTENEQFF.

The rearrangement uses TRBV6-5 and TRBJ2-3; D is uncertain. Trimming cost V 1 base and J 0 bases, with 11 bases left between them. The germline V gene has CDR1 MNHEY and CDR2 SVGAGI. This CDR3 is built from 16 residues. CDR3 protein: CASSYFPVISTDTQYF. CDR3 in DNA: TGTGCCAGCAGTTACTTCCCAGTCATCAGCACAGATACGCAGTATTTT.

This clone was detected only once. The chain is built from TRBV5-6 and TRBJ2-7; D might be TRBD1 or TRBD2, each matching 5 bases. This CDR3 is built from 14 residues. The germline gives CDR1 SGHDT, CDR2 YYEEEE. Trimming removed 2 bases from V and 2 bases from J, with 11 bases in between. The CDR3 protein is CASSFTGGAYEQYF. CDR3 DNA: TGTGCCAGCAGCTTCACAGGAGGCGCCTACGAGCAGTACTTC. Complete variable domain (other parts from reference TRBV5-6 and TRBJ2-7): DAGVTQSPTHLIKTRGQQVTLRCSPKSGHDTVSWYQQALGQGPQFIFQYYEEEERQRGNFPDRFSGHQFPNYSSELNVNALLLGDSALYLCASSFTGGAYEQYFGPGTRLTVT.

This chain joins TRBV19 and TRBJ2-5; D possibly corresponds to TRBD2 (6 bases). CDR3 length: 16 residues. The germline gives CDR1 LNHDA, CDR2 SQIVND (reference sequence). The V end lost 1 base, the J end lost 4 bases, and 16 bases lay between the germline ends. The CDR3 DNA reads as TGTGCCAGTAGTATAGTGGGGGGTAAGGGACGAGAGACCCAGTACTTC. It specifies CASSIVGGKGRETQYF. The full variable domain, completed using reference TRBV19 and TRBJ2-5, is DGGITQSPKYLFRKEGQNVTLSCEQNLNHDAMYWYRQDPGQGLRLIYYSQIVNDFQKGDIAEGYSVSREKKESFPLTVTSAQKNPTAFYLCASSIVGGKGRETQYFGPGTRLLVL.

The chain recombines TRBV7-6 with TRBJ2-3, with D perhaps being TRBD1 or TRBD2 (5 bases each). The CDR3 contains 14 residues. Trimming removed 3 bases at V and 6 bases at J, with 13 bases between. CDR1 is SGHVS and CDR2 is FNYEAQ in the germline V gene. The CDR3 nucleotides read TGTGCCAGCAGCTTTCAACTCGGGGCCGATACGCAGTATTTT. Residues: CASSFQLGADTQYF.

There are a few counts of this clone. J is TRBJ1-1 and V is TRBV28; 8 bases line up with TRBD1. CDR1 is MDHEN, CDR2 SYDVKM, per germline. The CDR3 is 14 residues long. Trimming cost V 4 bases and J 4 bases; bases outside gene matches: 5. The CDR3 loop is CASSSWTGSTEAFF. As DNA, the CDR3 is TGTGCCAGCAGTTCCTGGACAGGGAGCACTGAAGCTTTCTTT.

This clone was observed a handful of times. The rearrangement links TRBV28 to TRBJ1-2, with D tentatively TRBD1 (6 bases). V gave up 3 bases and J gave up 4 bases, with 15 bases separating them. Germline-derived CDR1 and CDR2 are MDHEN and SYDVKM. The CDR3 extends over 15 amino acids. The CDR3 spells CASSLQGLGIYGYTF. The DNA for the CDR3 is TGTGCCAGCAGTTTGCAGGGGCTAGGGATCTATGGCTACACCTTC.

The J gene is TRBJ2-3, the V gene TRBV19; 9 bases agree with TRBD2. Germline V CDR1 and CDR2: LNHDA, SQIVND (reference sequence). V trimming: 3 bases; J trimming: 4 bases; junction bases outside the gene matches: 11. The CDR3 runs 17 residues. The CDR3 spells CASSIAGGPNTPDTQYF. The CDR3, as DNA: TGTGCCAGTAGTATCGCGGGGGGGCCAAACACACCAGATACGCAGTATTTT.

This chain joins TRBV19 and TRBJ1-2; 7 positions agree with TRBD1. CDR1 and CDR2 from the germline V gene are LNHDA and SQIVND (reference sequence). J gave up 3 bases and V 5 bases, and 9 bases lay outside the gene matches. CDR3 size: 15 residues. As DNA, the CDR3 is TGTGCCAGTAGTCGGGGGACAGAGACCTACTATGGCTACACCTTC. Amino acid sequence: CASSRGTETYYGYTF. Supplemented by reference TRBV19 and TRBJ1-2, the full variable domain reads DGGITQSPKYLFRKEGQNVTLSCEQNLNHDAMYWYRQDPGQGLRLIYYSQIVNDFQKGDIAEGYSVSREKKESFPLTVTSAQKNPTAFYLCASSRGTETYYGYTFGSGTRLTVV.

This sequence joins TRBV11-2 and TRBJ2-1; 12 nucleotides line up with TRBD2. J lost 6 bases, V lost 5 bases, and 5 bases had no gene match. The germline V gene has CDR1 SGHAT and CDR2 FQNNGV. The CDR3 contains 15 residues. CDR3 coding DNA: TGTGCCAGCAGCCCTAGCGGGGGGGCCGCCAATGAGCAGTTCTTC. This translates into CASSPSGGAANEQFF.